The sequence of this T cell receptor beta chain was determined in a study of T cell repertoires in cytomegalovirus infection. Study-level information: It was recently identified HLA-C-restricted and well-studied HLA-B-restricted CMV epitopes that the study used. Public TCR beta signatures were indicative of both CMV infection and a matching HLA type. Overall study results and limits: In two of eight donors, the top clonotype was HLA-C-restricted CMV-specific. Of the TCR beta families, the public ones yielded a cumulative frequency that identified carriers of CMV plus the relevant HLA.

For this clonotype: The antigen is not known.

TCRdb fed the reads into MiXCR, producing one record per CDR3 protein. Altogether around 800,000 distinct CDR3 sequences are present, over 25% being singletons, with the ten largest covering around 12%. The germline gives CDR1 MNHNS, CDR2 SASEGT. V dropped 6 bases and J dropped 4 bases, with 13 bases sitting between them. The CDR3 runs 13 residues. This chain joins TRBV6-1 and TRBJ2-7; no definite D call. The sample consisted of cultured CD8+ T cells from PBMCs, taken from culture after CMV antigen stimulation. The receptor comes from a human donor in good health (CMV status not recorded). Some clones in this sample may be carry-over from other donors' samples. CDR3 protein: CASSHDEMYEQYV. The CDR3 DNA reads TGTGCCAGCAGCCATGATGAGATGTACGAGCAGTACGTC.